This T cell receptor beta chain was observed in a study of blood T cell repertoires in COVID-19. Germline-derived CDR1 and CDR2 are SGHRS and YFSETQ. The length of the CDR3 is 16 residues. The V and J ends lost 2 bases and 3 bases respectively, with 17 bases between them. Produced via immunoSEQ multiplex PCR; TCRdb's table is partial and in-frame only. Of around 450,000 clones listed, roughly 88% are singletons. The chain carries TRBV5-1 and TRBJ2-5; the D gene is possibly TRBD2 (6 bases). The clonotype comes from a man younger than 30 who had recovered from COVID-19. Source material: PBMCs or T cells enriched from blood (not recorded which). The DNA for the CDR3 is TGCGCCAGCAGCTTTGACGGGAGTACCTTAAAAGAGACCCAGTACTTC. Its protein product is CASSFDGSTLKETQYF.